This T cell receptor beta chain emerged from a study of vaccination effects on CD4 cells after COVID-19. Method: immunoSEQ multiplex PCR; TCRdb's copy keeps in-frame clones and lacks some. The sample has around 40,000 clones, roughly 66% seen once. This clone was detected once. Antigen: not known. The CDR3 totals 13 residues. Germline lookup yields CDR1 MNHEY and CDR2 SVGAGI. V gave up 6 bases and J gave up 10 bases, with 18 bases separating them. Before any sequencing was done, the ViraFEST assay used viral peptide pools to expand antigen-specific CD4+ T cells. Having been cultured for around ten days, the cells underwent CD4+ T cell isolation. The individual was infected with SARS-CoV-2 between March and December 2020, as confirmed by PCR.

The sequence came from a human donor who had a prior SARS-CoV-2 infection. Sequenced material: CD4+ T cells from PBMCs cultured with a peptide pool, taken before COVID-19 vaccination. The chain joins TRBV6-5 to TRBJ1-2; D perhaps matches TRBD1 (5 bases). For the CDR3, the DNA is TGTGCCAGCAGAAACCCAGGGATAAGAGTCTACACCTTC. This codes for CASRNPGIRVYTF.